Following are 6 T cell receptor beta chains from one sample sequenced in a study of blood T cell repertoires in COVID-19. Sequenced by immunoSEQ multiplex PCR; TCRdb stores in-frame clones only, minus some. The sample carries about 130,000 clones, about 79% recorded once. The sequenced sample was peripheral blood. The receptors were sampled from a woman of 80 years or more with acute or convalescent COVID-19.

V usage is TRBV3-1 (or the pseudogene TRBV3-2) and J usage is TRBJ1-4, with D tentatively TRBD1 (5 bases). The germline V and J ends were trimmed by 1 base and 7 bases, with 10 bases remaining between them. The CDR3 runs to 14 residues. Germline V gives CDR1 LGHDT, CDR2 YNNKEL (reference sequence). The CDR3 loop reads CASSQAGSREKLFF. Here the CDR3 DNA reads TGTGCCAGCAGCCAAGCAGGGTCTCGTGAAAAACTGTTTTTT.

The count of this clone is one. The V gene is TRBV19, the J gene TRBJ2-1, with 7 bases that match TRBD2. V shed 4 bases, J shed 9 bases, and the junction held 3 bases outside the gene matches. The CDR3 contains 12 residues. Germline CDR1 is LNHDA and CDR2 is SQIVND (reference sequence). The DNA of the CDR3 is TGTGCCAGTAGTAGGGAGGGTACTGAGCAGTTCTTC. This gives the protein CASSREGTEQFF.

This chain joins TRBV27 and TRBJ1-4; D unresolved. The CDR3 is 16 residues long. Trimming took off 6 bases at V and 0 bases at J, with 14 bases between the two ends. Germline CDR1 and CDR2: MNHEY and SMNVEV (reference sequence). DNA for the CDR3: TGTGCCAGCAGCCCCCGACTGCGCGCAACTAATGAAAAACTGTTTTTT. Its translation is CASSPRLRATNEKLFF. The whole variable domain, filled in from reference TRBV27 and TRBJ1-4, reads EAQVTQNPRYLITVTGKKLTVTCSQNMNHEYMSWYRQDPGLGLRQIYYSMNVEVTDKGDVPEGYKVSRKEKRNFPLILESPSPNQTSLYFCASSPRLRATNEKLFFGSGTQLSVL.

This clone was detected only once. This chain uses TRBV27 with TRBJ2-7; TRBD1 agrees at 8 bases. V lost 0 bases and J lost 3; bases outside the gene matches: 4. Germline CDR1 MNHEY, CDR2 SMNVEV (reference sequence). This CDR3 contains 15 residues. The CDR3 loop reads CASSLSTGQGYEQYF. The DNA of the CDR3 is TGTGCCAGCAGTTTATCTACCGGACAGGGCTACGAGCAGTACTTC.

On this clone itself: One end of the junction does not line up with germline, which may come from a read error. The chain's CDR3 is CASSSWTHRSSNSPLHF. The DNA for the CDR3 is TGTGCCAGCAGCTCGTGGACACACCGGTCCTCTAATTCACCCCTCCACTTT. The chain joins TRBV13 to TRBJ1-6; perhaps TRBD1 as D (5 bases). This CDR3 comprises 17 residues. Germline CDR1 PRHDT, CDR2 FYEKMQ (reference sequence).

The chain combines TRBV5-1 with TRBJ1-1; 9 bases line up with TRBD1. The CDR3 loop spans 13 amino acids. The V segment lost 4 bases and the J segment 5 bases; nucleotides outside the gene matches: 3. Germline loops: CDR1 SGHRS, CDR2 YFSETQ. In DNA, the CDR3 is TGCGCCAGCAGCATTGGGACAGGGACTGAAGCTTTCTTT. Residues: CASSIGTGTEAFF.